The TCR beta chain under discussion was sequenced for a study of T cells in Graves' hyperthyroidism and ophthalmopathy. V lost 3 bases to trimming and J lost 0 bases; unmatched junction nucleotides: 3. Germline CDR1 reads SGDLS; CDR2 reads YYNGEE. The CDR3 is made up of 15 amino acids. Stable disease denoted Graves' hyperthyroidism without ophthalmopathy progression within 18 months. Not enrolled were patients with uncontrolled infection, other autoimmune disease, pregnancy or lactation. The diagnoses drew upon clinical symptoms, serum thyroxine and TRAb, thyroid ultrasound and orbital computed tomography. Amplification of TCR beta CDR3 regions used RNA as the template. RT-PCR in the first round (using the HTBI primer set) targeted the TCR CDR3. TCRdb independently ran MiXCR on the multiplex PCR reads; one entry per CDR3 protein. Of some 360,000 distinct CDR3 sequences in the sample, more than 11% were seen once.

This clonotype was counted only a few times. Its antigen is currently unknown. Study observations and caveats: Most thyroid-expanded clonotypes above 0.001 were also found in blood.

This clonotype was sampled from a woman aged 60-75 years with Graves' hyperthyroidism. The sample comprised blood. The chain joins TRBV9 to TRBJ2-1, with 7 bases fitting TRBD2. The CDR3 bases are TGTGCCAGCAGCGCGACTAGCCTCTCCTACAATGAGCAGTTCTTC. Protein product: CASSATSLSYNEQFF.